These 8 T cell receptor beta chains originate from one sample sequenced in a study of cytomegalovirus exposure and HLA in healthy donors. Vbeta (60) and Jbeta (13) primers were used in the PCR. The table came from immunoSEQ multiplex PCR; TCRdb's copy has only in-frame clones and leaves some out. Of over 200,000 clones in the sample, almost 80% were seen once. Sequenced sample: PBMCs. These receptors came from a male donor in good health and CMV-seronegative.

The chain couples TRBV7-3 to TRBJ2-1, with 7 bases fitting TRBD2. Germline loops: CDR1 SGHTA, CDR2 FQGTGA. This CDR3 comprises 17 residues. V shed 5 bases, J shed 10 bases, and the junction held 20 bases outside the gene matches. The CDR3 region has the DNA TGTGCCAGCAGCCCCCTCGGAGCAACACTAGCGCCCGGGGAGCAGTTCTTC. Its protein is CASSPLGATLAPGEQFF.

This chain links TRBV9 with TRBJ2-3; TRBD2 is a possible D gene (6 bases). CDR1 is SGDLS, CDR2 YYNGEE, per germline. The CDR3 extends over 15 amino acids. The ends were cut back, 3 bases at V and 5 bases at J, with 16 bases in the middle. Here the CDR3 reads CASSALSSVEDTQYF. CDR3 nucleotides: TGTGCCAGCAGCGCCTTATCTAGCGTTGAAGATACGCAGTATTTT.

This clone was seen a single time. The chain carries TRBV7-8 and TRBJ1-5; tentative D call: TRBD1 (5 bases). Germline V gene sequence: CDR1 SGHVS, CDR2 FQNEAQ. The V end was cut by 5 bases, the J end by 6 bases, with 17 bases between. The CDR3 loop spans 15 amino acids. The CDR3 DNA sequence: TGTGCCAGCAGCCTCCAGCCGGGGGTAGTTCAGCCCCAGCATTTT. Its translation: CASSLQPGVVQPQHF.

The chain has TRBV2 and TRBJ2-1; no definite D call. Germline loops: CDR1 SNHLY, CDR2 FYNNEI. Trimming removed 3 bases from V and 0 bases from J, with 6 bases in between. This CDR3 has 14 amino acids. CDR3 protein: CASSDPSSYNEQFF. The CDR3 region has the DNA TGTGCCAGCAGTGACCCGAGCTCCTACAATGAGCAGTTCTTC. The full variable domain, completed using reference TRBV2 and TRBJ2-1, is EPEVTQTPSHQVTQMGQEVILRCVPISNHLYFYWYRQILGQKVEFLVSFYNNEISEKSEIFDDQFSVERPDGSNFTLKIRSTKLEDSAMYFCASSDPSSYNEQFFGPGTRLTVL.

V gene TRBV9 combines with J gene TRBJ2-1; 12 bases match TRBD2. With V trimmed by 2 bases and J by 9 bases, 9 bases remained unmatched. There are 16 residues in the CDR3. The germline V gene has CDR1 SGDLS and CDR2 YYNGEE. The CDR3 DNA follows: TGTGCCAGCAGCGTCGTGACTAGCGGGAGTTTTGGTGAGCAGTTCTTC. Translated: CASSVVTSGSFGEQFF.

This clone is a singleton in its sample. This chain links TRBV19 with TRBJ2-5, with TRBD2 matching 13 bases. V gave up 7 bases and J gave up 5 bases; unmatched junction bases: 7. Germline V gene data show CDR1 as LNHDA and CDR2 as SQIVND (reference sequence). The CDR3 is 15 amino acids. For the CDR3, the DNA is TGTGCCAGTACCCTCTCACTAGCGGGAGGGGAGACCCAGTACTTC. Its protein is CASTLSLAGGETQYF.

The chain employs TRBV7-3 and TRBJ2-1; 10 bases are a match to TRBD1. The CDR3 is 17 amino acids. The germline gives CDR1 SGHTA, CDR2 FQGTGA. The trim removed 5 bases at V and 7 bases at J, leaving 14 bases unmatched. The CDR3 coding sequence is TGTGCCAGCAGCCGTGTTCCCGGGACAGGGGACCGAAATGAGCAGTTCTTC. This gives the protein CASSRVPGTGDRNEQFF.

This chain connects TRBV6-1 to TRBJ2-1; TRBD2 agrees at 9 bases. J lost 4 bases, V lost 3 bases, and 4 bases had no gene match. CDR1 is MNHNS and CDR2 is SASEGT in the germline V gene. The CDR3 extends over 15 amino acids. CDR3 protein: CASSELAGLYNEQFF. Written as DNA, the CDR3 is TGTGCCAGCAGTGAGCTAGCGGGGTTGTACAATGAGCAGTTCTTC.